Below, 26 T cell receptor beta chains from the same sample are listed, as sequenced in a study of blood T cell repertoires in COVID-19. Clones were read by immunoSEQ multiplex PCR, and TCRdb kept only the in-frame ones, dropping some. The sample shows 35,000 to 40,000 clones, about 85% of them seen only once. The sample consisted of peripheral blood. Every receptor here comes from a man between 60 and 75 years old with COVID-19, enrolled during active disease.

This sequence joins TRBV7-9 and TRBJ1-2; 8 bases map to TRBD1. This CDR3 contains 14 residues. Germline V gene data show CDR1 as SEHNR and CDR2 as FQNEAQ (reference sequence). The J segment lost 7 bases and the V segment lost 4 bases, leaving 8 bases of the junction unmatched. CDR3 region: CASSSMTGASGYTF. The CDR3 DNA reads TGTGCCAGCAGCTCAATGACAGGGGCGTCTGGCTACACCTTC.

The chain has TRBV2 and TRBJ1-4; D might be TRBD1 (5 bases). CDR1 SNHLY and CDR2 FYNNEI come from the germline V gene. The CDR3 runs 13 residues. Trimming removed 5 bases at V and 4 bases at J, with 8 bases between. The CDR3 spells CASSTQVNEKLFF. CDR3 sequence (DNA): TGTGCCAGCAGTACACAGGTTAATGAAAAACTGTTTTTT.

The V and J genes are TRBV29-1 and TRBJ2-7, with D perhaps TRBD1 (5 bases). The CDR3 totals 13 residues. The germline V gene encodes CDR1 SQVTM and CDR2 ANQGSEA. V lost 2 bases to trimming and J lost 5 bases, with 13 bases between them. CDR3 amino acids: CSVETTRQNEQYF. Written as DNA, the CDR3 is TGCAGCGTTGAAACTACCAGACAGAACGAGCAGTACTTC.

The chain joins TRBV29-1 to TRBJ1-1; D not certain. V lost 2 bases and J lost 2, with 12 bases in between. Germline-derived CDR1 and CDR2 are SQVTM and ANQGSEA. The CDR3 length is 14 residues. For the CDR3, the DNA is TGCAGCGTTGAATCAGAGACAAGAAACACTGAAGCTTTCTTT. This translates into CSVESETRNTEAFF.

The rearrangement links TRBV18 to TRBJ1-4; the match to TRBD1 covers 8 bases. The J segment lost 0 bases and the V segment lost 3 bases, leaving 6 bases of the junction unmatched. The CDR3 is made up of 17 amino acids. Germline-derived CDR1 and CDR2 are KGHSH and LQKENI. This CDR3 is CASSPGQAPATNEKLFF. The CDR3 DNA reads TGTGCCAGCTCACCGGGACAGGCCCCTGCAACTAATGAAAAACTGTTTTTT.

Only a few counts were recorded for this clone. CDR3 protein: CSVLKLRDRAYEQYF. In nucleotides, the CDR3 is TGCAGCGTCTTGAAGCTGCGGGACAGGGCTTACGAGCAGTACTTC. The rearrangement joins TRBV29-1 to TRBJ2-7, with TRBD1 matching 9 bases. CDR1 and CDR2 (germline): SQVTM, ANQGSEA. The CDR3 runs to 15 residues. V lost 6 bases, J lost 4 bases, and 13 bases stayed unmatched.

The chain links TRBV5-6 to TRBJ2-7, with D maybe TRBD1 (6 bases). The germline V and J ends were trimmed by 5 bases and 5 bases, with 14 bases remaining between them. This CDR3 comprises 13 residues. The germline V gene encodes CDR1 SGHDT and CDR2 YYEEEE. CDR3 in DNA: TGTGCCAGCAGTGAGGGACATCAGGACGAGCAGTACTTC. It specifies CASSEGHQDEQYF.

As DNA, the CDR3 is TGTGCCAGCAGCACCCGGAATGCGGGGGGGGGAAACACCATATATTTT. This encodes CASSTRNAGGGNTIYF. V usage is TRBV7-2 and J usage is TRBJ1-3, with D possibly TRBD1 on 5 matching bases. Trimming took off 5 bases at V and 4 bases at J, with 18 bases between the two ends. This CDR3 region has 16 residues. Germline CDR1 reads SGHTA; CDR2 reads FQGNSA.

The chain uses TRBV30 and TRBJ1-6, with D possibly TRBD1 on 6 matching bases. CDR3 length: 15 residues. Trimming removed 4 bases at V and 5 bases at J, with 15 bases between. CDR1 and CDR2 (germline): GTSNPN, SVGIG (reference sequence). CDR3 loop: CAWIHQDRNNSPLHF. As DNA, the CDR3 is TGTGCCTGGATTCACCAAGACAGGAATAATTCACCCCTCCACTTT.

V and J are TRBV10-3 and TRBJ1-2, with 9 bases fitting TRBD1. The CDR3 loop spans 12 amino acids. The J segment lost 4 bases and the V segment lost 6 bases, leaving 0 bases of the junction unmatched. Germline V CDR1 and CDR2: ENHRY, SYGVKD. CDR3 in DNA: TGTGCCATCAGGGGACAGGGCTATGGCTACACCTTC. Its protein product is CAIRGQGYGYTF.

This rearrangement joins TRBV27 to TRBJ1-5; a possible D gene is TRBD1 (6 bases). Trimming left V 7 bases short and J 1 base short, with 14 bases between. This CDR3 has 15 amino acids. Per germline, CDR1 MNHEY and CDR2 SMNVEV (reference sequence). DNA for the CDR3: TGTGCCAGCAATAAGGGGGGGCTGAGCAATCAGCCCCAGCATTTT. It codes for CASNKGGLSNQPQHF.

The chain links TRBV28 to TRBJ2-1, with 9 bases matching TRBD2. Germline CDR1 reads MDHEN; CDR2 reads SYDVKM. The CDR3 length is 16 residues. J was trimmed by 0 bases and V by 5 bases; bases with no gene match: 5. The CDR3: CASSPYSGSSYNEQFF. The CDR3 DNA sequence: TGTGCCAGCAGTCCATATAGCGGGAGCTCCTACAATGAGCAGTTCTTC.

This chain uses TRBV15 with TRBJ2-7; a possible D gene is TRBD1 (5 bases). The germline gives CDR1 LNHNV, CDR2 YYDKDF (reference sequence). The CDR3 contains 12 residues. Between the trimmed V and J ends, which lost 5 bases and 6 bases, there was a span of 11 bases. CDR3 sequence: CATSPQGAEQYF. The CDR3, as DNA: TGTGCCACCAGCCCACAAGGGGCCGAGCAGTACTTC.

As DNA, the CDR3 is TGTGCCAGCAGCCCTACTAGCGGGAGGAGGGACGAGCAGTACTTC. It translates to CASSPTSGRRDEQYF. The V gene is TRBV7-9, the J gene TRBJ2-7; TRBD2 matches 12 bases. Germline V gene data show CDR1 as SEHNR and CDR2 as FQNEAQ (reference sequence). V lost 5 bases, J lost 5 bases, and 7 bases stayed unmatched. The CDR3 spans 15 residues.

This chain uses TRBV19 with TRBJ1-1, with TRBD1 identical over 8 bases. Germline CDR1 reads LNHDA; CDR2 reads SQIVND (reference sequence). This CDR3 contains 15 residues. Unmatched junction bases numbered 6, after V lost 2 bases and J lost 4 bases. In DNA, the CDR3 is TGTGCCAGTAGTATAAACCCCGGGACAGGCACTGAAGCTTTCTTT. Translated: CASSINPGTGTEAFF.

V usage is TRBV4-3 and J usage is TRBJ1-6, with 7 bases that match TRBD1. Germline V gene sequence: CDR1 LGHNA, CDR2 YSLEER. The V and J ends lost 3 bases and 3 bases, in that order; junction bases with no gene match: 5. This CDR3 comprises 16 residues. CDR3 sequence reads: CASSQGTEIYNSPLHF. DNA of the CDR3: TGCGCCAGCAGCCAGGGGACAGAGATCTATAATTCACCCCTCCACTTT.

This clone was recorded a few times. The chain employs TRBV6-1 and TRBJ2-7, with a weak D call TRBD1 (6 bases). Trimming cost V 5 bases and J 6 bases, with 11 bases left between them. Germline V lookup: CDR1 MNHNS, CDR2 SASEGT. The CDR3 extends over 12 amino acids. CDR3 DNA sequence: TGTGCCAGCAGTTCCAGACAGGCCGAGCAGTACTTC. Translating gives CASSSRQAEQYF.

The chain has TRBV3-1 (or the pseudogene TRBV3-2) and TRBJ1-1; D unclear. This CDR3 is built from 14 residues. Trimming took off 1 base at V and 1 base at J, with 7 bases between the two ends. Germline V gene lookup returns CDR1 LGHDT and CDR2 YNNKEL (reference sequence). The CDR3, as DNA: TGTGCCAGCAGCCAAGGAGGGCCGAACACTGAAGCTTTCTTT. Translating it yields CASSQGGPNTEAFF.

The chain carries TRBV5-1 and TRBJ2-1; 7 nucleotides agree with TRBD1. V trimming: 0 bases; J trimming: 2 bases; junction bases outside the gene matches: 2. The germline V gene encodes CDR1 SGHRS and CDR2 YFSETQ. The CDR3 is 15 amino acids. For the CDR3, the DNA is TGCGCCAGCAGCTTGGGAGGGACAGCCTACAATGAGCAGTTCTTC. It translates to CASSLGGTAYNEQFF.

This chain links TRBV3-1 (or the pseudogene TRBV3-2) with TRBJ2-7; maybe TRBD2 (5 bases). This CDR3 has 18 residues. The germline CDR1 and CDR2 sequences are LGHDT and YNNKEL (reference sequence). Trimming pared 5 bases from V and 7 bases from J, leaving 30 bases between. The CDR3 DNA follows: TGTGCCAGCAGCTTTCGCCCGCCGACTGATATCACACTAGGAGAGCAGTACTTC. Translated, it gives CASSFRPPTDITLGEQYF.

The chain carries TRBV5-1 and TRBJ2-7; a possible D gene is TRBD2 (6 bases). Germline CDR1 SGHRS, CDR2 YFSETQ. The CDR3 covers 13 residues. The V gene lost 5 bases and the J gene lost 4 bases, with 13 bases spanning the gap. In nucleotides, the CDR3 is TGCGCCAGCAGGAGGAGCGGGCAATACGAGCAGTACTTC. This translates into CASRRSGQYEQYF.

The V gene is TRBV18, the J gene TRBJ2-7; 10 bases agree with TRBD1. This CDR3 spans 15 amino acids. Germline V gene sequence: CDR1 KGHSH, CDR2 LQKENI. After removal of 3 bases from V and 0 bases from J, the junction contained 2 bases not matched to a gene. CDR3 amino acids: CASSPGQGPSYEQYF. The CDR3 region has the DNA TGTGCCAGCTCACCGGGACAGGGGCCCTCCTACGAGCAGTACTTC.

This sequence joins TRBV10-3 and TRBJ2-2; 12 bases agree with TRBD1. Germline CDR1 and CDR2: ENHRY and SYGVKD. The J segment lost 7 bases and the V segment lost 10 bases, leaving 4 bases of the junction unmatched. The CDR3 spans 13 residues. CDR3: CATGTGGIGELFF. In DNA, the CDR3 is TGTGCCACCGGGACAGGGGGCATCGGGGAGCTGTTTTTT.

V usage is TRBV2 and J usage is TRBJ2-5; 8 bases map to TRBD2. V gave up 10 bases and J gave up 3 bases; unmatched junction bases: 10. The CDR3 is made up of 14 amino acids. Looked up from germline, CDR1 is SNHLY and CDR2 is FYNNEI. CDR3 protein: CATAWTSPKETQYF. Written as DNA, the CDR3 is TGTGCCACCGCCTGGACTAGCCCAAAAGAGACCCAGTACTTC.

The J gene is TRBJ1-2, the V gene TRBV11-3; 9 nucleotides agree with TRBD1. The CDR3 has 15 residues. V shed 1 base, J shed 5 bases, and the junction held 5 bases outside the gene matches. The germline V gene encodes CDR1 SGHNT and CDR2 YENEEA. The DNA for the CDR3 is TGTGCCAGCAGCTTAGGGGCAGGACAGGGGTATGGCTACACCTTC. As protein: CASSLGAGQGYGYTF.

The V gene is TRBV30, the J gene TRBJ2-4, with D tentatively TRBD2 (6 bases). The V end lost 0 bases, the J end lost 3 bases, and 12 bases lay between the germline ends. Germline V gives CDR1 GTSNPN, CDR2 SVGIG (reference sequence). CDR3 length: 15 amino acids. The chain's CDR3 is CAWSVPVGGKNIQYF. Here the CDR3 DNA reads TGTGCCTGGAGTGTACCAGTCGGGGGCAAAAACATTCAGTACTTC.